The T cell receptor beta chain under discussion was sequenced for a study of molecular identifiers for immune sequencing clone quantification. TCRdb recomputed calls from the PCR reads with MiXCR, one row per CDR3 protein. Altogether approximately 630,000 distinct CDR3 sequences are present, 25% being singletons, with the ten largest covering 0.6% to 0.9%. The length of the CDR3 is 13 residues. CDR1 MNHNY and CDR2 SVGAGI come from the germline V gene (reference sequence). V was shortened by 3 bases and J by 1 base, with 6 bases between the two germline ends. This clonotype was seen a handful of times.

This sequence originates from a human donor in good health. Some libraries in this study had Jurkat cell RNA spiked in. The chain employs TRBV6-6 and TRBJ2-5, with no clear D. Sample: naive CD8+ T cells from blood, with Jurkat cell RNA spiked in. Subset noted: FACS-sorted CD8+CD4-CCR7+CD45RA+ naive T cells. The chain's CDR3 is CASSYNGQETQYF. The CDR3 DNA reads TGTGCCAGCAGTTATAACGGCCAAGAGACCCAGTACTTC.